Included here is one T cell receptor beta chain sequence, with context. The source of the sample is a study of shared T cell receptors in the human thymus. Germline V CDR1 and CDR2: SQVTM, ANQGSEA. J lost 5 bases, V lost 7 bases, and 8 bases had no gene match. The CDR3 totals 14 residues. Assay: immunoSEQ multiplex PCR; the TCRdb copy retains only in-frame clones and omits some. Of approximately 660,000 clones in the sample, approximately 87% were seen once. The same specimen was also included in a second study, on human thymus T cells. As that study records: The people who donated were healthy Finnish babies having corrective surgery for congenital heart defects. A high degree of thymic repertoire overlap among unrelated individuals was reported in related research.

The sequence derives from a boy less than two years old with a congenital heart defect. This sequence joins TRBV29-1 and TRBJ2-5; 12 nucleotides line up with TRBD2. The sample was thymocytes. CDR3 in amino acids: CSGSSGRAGETQYF. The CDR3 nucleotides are TGCAGCGGGTCTAGCGGGAGGGCCGGTGAGACCCAGTACTTC.